The present TCR beta chain was sequenced within a study of CD8+ T cells in alopecia areata. The study's findings and limits: Relative to mice, TCR sharing across patients was less clear, a difference possibly HLA-related.

This clone was picked up one time. The antigen is not known. The CDR3 sequence is 14 residues long. Germline lookup yields CDR1 SQVTM and CDR2 ANQGSEA. V trimming: 7 bases; J trimming: 6 bases; junction bases outside the gene matches: 12. RNA, once extracted, was reverse transcribed into cDNA for use as the sequencing template. TCRdb's copy holds only in-frame clones and misses some; the assay was immunoSEQ multiplex PCR. Seen here are around 50,000 clones, around 96% observed once, and the top ten hold 20% to 30%. Patients with alopecia areata provided lesional scalp punch biopsies as well as peripheral blood. CD4+ and CD8+ T cells were sorted from PBMCs.

The TCR was taken from a human donor with alopecia areata. This chain connects TRBV29-1 to TRBJ2-1; 7 nucleotides line up with TRBD1. The specimen comprised CD8+ T cells sorted from blood, sampled at week 0. CDR3 residues: CSATGTVHANEQFF. The CDR3 coding sequence is TGCAGCGCTACCGGGACAGTACATGCCAATGAGCAGTTCTTC.